This is a list of T cell receptor beta chains from one sample in a study of blood T cell repertoires in COVID-19. Measured with immunoSEQ multiplex PCR; TCRdb has only the in-frame clones, and not every one. The sample contains 450,000 to 500,000 clones, roughly nine tenths of which appear only once. Sequences were obtained from PBMCs or T cells enriched from blood (not recorded which). These receptors were taken from a woman aged 55-69 years who had recovered from COVID-19. Both conserved end residues are part of each CDR3. D genes are given only for firm matches. Size tells how often a clone was seen (once, few, many) or the class of an expanded clone, and some rows leave it out.

j_call: TRBJ1-1; v_call: TRBV13; d_call: TRBD1; clone_size: NA; cdr3_nt: TGTGCCAGCAGTATTAATCCCAGACAGGGGGCGAGAGAAGCTTTCTTT; cdr3_aa: CASSINPRQGAREAFF
j_call: TRBJ2-7; v_call: TRBV7-9; d_call: TRBD1; clone_size: once; cdr3_nt: TGTGCCAGCAGCTTAGGGACAGGGACAGTCGAGCAGTACTTC; cdr3_aa: CASSLGTGTVEQYF
j_call: TRBJ1-2; v_call: TRBV7-9; d_call: NA; clone_size: NA; cdr3_nt: TGTGCCAGCAGCTTAGCGGGGGGACGGTTCTATGGCTACACCTTC; cdr3_aa: CASSLAGGRFYGYTF
j_call: TRBJ1-2; v_call: TRBV6-4; d_call: TRBD1; clone_size: NA; cdr3_nt: TGTGCCAGCAGCGCTAGGACAGGGGGTAACTATGGCTACACCTTC; cdr3_aa: CASSARTGGNYGYTF
j_call: TRBJ2-1; v_call: TRBV18; d_call: NA; clone_size: NA; cdr3_nt: TGTGCCAGCTCAAACAGGGTGGGGGCCTCCTACAATGAGCAGTTCTTC; cdr3_aa: CASSNRVGASYNEQFF
j_call: TRBJ2-3; v_call: TRBV18; d_call: TRBD2; clone_size: NA; cdr3_nt: TGTGCCAGCTCACCCCGAGGGGATAGCGGGGGGGCCTACACAGATACGCAGTATTTT; cdr3_aa: CASSPRGDSGGAYTDTQYF
j_call: TRBJ1-5; v_call: TRBV2; d_call: NA; clone_size: NA; cdr3_nt: TGTGCCAGCAGGGGGGGGCAGGGCTCGTTGGCCCAGCATTTT; cdr3_aa: CASRGGQGSLAQHF
j_call: TRBJ1-2; v_call: TRBV6-6; d_call: NA; clone_size: NA; cdr3_nt: TGTGCCAGCAGTTTAGCGGGGACCCGGTTGGGCTACACCTTC; cdr3_aa: CASSLAGTRLGYTF
j_call: TRBJ1-1; v_call: TRBV5-1; d_call: TRBD1; clone_size: NA; cdr3_nt: TGCGCCAGCAGAGAGTGGGCAGGGGGATTCACTGAAGCTTTCTTT; cdr3_aa: CASREWAGGFTEAFF
j_call: TRBJ1-6; v_call: TRBV19; d_call: NA; clone_size: NA; cdr3_nt: TGTGCCCACGGGGTTACAAGCTCCTATAATTCACCCCTCCACTTT; cdr3_aa: CAHGVTSSYNSPLHF
j_call: TRBJ1-2; v_call: TRBV5-1; d_call: NA; clone_size: NA; cdr3_nt: TGCGCCAGCAGACAGAGAGAAGGACACTCATCTAACTATGGCTACACCTTC; cdr3_aa: CASRQREGHSSNYGYTF
j_call: TRBJ2-5; v_call: TRBV29-1; d_call: NA; clone_size: NA; cdr3_nt: TGCAGCGTTCAGCGGAACCAAGAGACCCAGTACTTC; cdr3_aa: CSVQRNQETQYF
j_call: TRBJ2-3; v_call: TRBV27; d_call: NA; clone_size: NA; cdr3_nt: TGTGCCAGCAGTTTATATCTGGGACTCTCCGATACGCAGTATTTT; cdr3_aa: CASSLYLGLSDTQYF
j_call: TRBJ2-6; v_call: TRBV28; d_call: TRBD1; clone_size: NA; cdr3_nt: TGTGCCAGCAGGACAGGGGGGTATGGGGCCAACGTCCTGACTTTC; cdr3_aa: CASRTGGYGANVLTF
j_call: TRBJ2-1; v_call: TRBV5-4; d_call: TRBD2; clone_size: NA; cdr3_nt: TGTGCCAGCAGCTCGGGGGGGTATTTCAATGAGCAGTTCTTC; cdr3_aa: CASSSGGYFNEQFF
j_call: TRBJ1-5; v_call: TRBV19; d_call: TRBD1; clone_size: once; cdr3_nt: TGTGCCAGTAGTGTCTTACAGGGGGTCGGCAATCAGCCCCAGCATTTT; cdr3_aa: CASSVLQGVGNQPQHF
j_call: TRBJ1-1; v_call: TRBV30; d_call: NA; clone_size: NA; cdr3_nt: TGTGCCTGGGGCGGCCATGACACTGAAGCTTTCTTT; cdr3_aa: CAWGGHDTEAFF
j_call: TRBJ2-6; v_call: TRBV19; d_call: TRBD1; clone_size: NA; cdr3_nt: TGTGCCAGTAGTATCGGAGCAGTGACAGGGGATGGGGCCAACGTCCTGACTTTC; cdr3_aa: CASSIGAVTGDGANVLTF
j_call: TRBJ2-4; v_call: TRBV24-1; d_call: NA; clone_size: NA; cdr3_nt: TGTGCCACCAGTTCCCGGGAAAAGGGAATGTACTTC; cdr3_aa: CATSSREKGMYF
j_call: TRBJ1-2; v_call: TRBV29-1; d_call: TRBD1; clone_size: NA; cdr3_nt: TGCAGCTCCAAGTATGGGACAGGGGGCAACTATGGCTACACCTTC; cdr3_aa: CSSKYGTGGNYGYTF
j_call: TRBJ1-5; v_call: TRBV10-2; d_call: TRBD1; clone_size: NA; cdr3_nt: TGCGCCAGCACCGGACAGGGGAGCAATCAGCCCCAGCATTTT; cdr3_aa: CASTGQGSNQPQHF
j_call: TRBJ2-3; v_call: TRBV7-6; d_call: TRBD2; clone_size: NA; cdr3_nt: TGTGCCAGCAGCTTAGCAGCGGGGGGGCTATCCCTCGCAGATACGCAGTATTTT; cdr3_aa: CASSLAAGGLSLADTQYF
j_call: TRBJ2-2; v_call: TRBV19; d_call: NA; clone_size: NA; cdr3_nt: TGTGCCAGTAGTATATCCCCTTATTCTAGCGAGAACACCGGGGAGCTGTTTTTT; cdr3_aa: CASSISPYSSENTGELFF
j_call: TRBJ1-3; v_call: TRBV28; d_call: NA; clone_size: NA; cdr3_nt: TGTGCCAGCAGTTTATTAGCGGGCTCTGGAAACACCATATATTTT; cdr3_aa: CASSLLAGSGNTIYF
j_call: TRBJ1-6; v_call: TRBV18; d_call: NA; clone_size: NA; cdr3_nt: TGTGCCAGCTCACGGAGCCGGGATAATTCACCCCTCCACTTT; cdr3_aa: CASSRSRDNSPLHF
j_call: TRBJ1-1; v_call: TRBV7-9; d_call: NA; clone_size: NA; cdr3_nt: TGTGCCAGCGTTAACCCCTGGGGAGGGGCTTTCTTT; cdr3_aa: CASVNPWGGAFF
j_call: TRBJ2-7; v_call: TRBV11-2; d_call: TRBD1; clone_size: NA; cdr3_nt: TGTGCCAGCAGCTTAGGACAGGGGGGATCCTACGAGCAGTACTTC; cdr3_aa: CASSLGQGGSYEQYF
j_call: TRBJ2-1; v_call: TRBV18; d_call: NA; clone_size: NA; cdr3_nt: TGTGCCAGCTCTACAACATCCCCTGAGCAGTTCTTC; cdr3_aa: CASSTTSPEQFF
j_call: TRBJ1-2; v_call: TRBV2; d_call: NA; clone_size: NA; cdr3_nt: TGTGCCAGCAGTGAACGGGGGGTCCGCGGCTACACCTTC; cdr3_aa: CASSERGVRGYTF
j_call: TRBJ1-1; v_call: TRBV7-8; d_call: NA; clone_size: NA; cdr3_nt: TGTGCCAGCAGCTTAGTGTCAGGGGAGTGGACTGAAGCTTTCTTT; cdr3_aa: CASSLVSGEWTEAFF
j_call: TRBJ2-1; v_call: TRBV7-2; d_call: TRBD1; clone_size: NA; cdr3_nt: TGTGCCAGCAGCTTATTCCCAGGGGGCTTGAACAATGAGCAGTTCTTC; cdr3_aa: CASSLFPGGLNNEQFF
j_call: TRBJ1-5; v_call: TRBV27; d_call: NA; clone_size: NA; cdr3_nt: TGTGCCAGCAGTTTAGTTCCCTTCAATCAGCCCCAGCATTTT; cdr3_aa: CASSLVPFNQPQHF
j_call: TRBJ2-4; v_call: TRBV19; d_call: TRBD1; clone_size: NA; cdr3_nt: TGTGCCAGTAGTATGACAGGGGCAAACATTCAGTACTTC; cdr3_aa: CASSMTGANIQYF
j_call: TRBJ1-2; v_call: TRBV30; d_call: TRBD1; clone_size: NA; cdr3_nt: TGTGCCTGGACCCCGGACAGGGTTACTGGCTACACCTTC; cdr3_aa: CAWTPDRVTGYTF
j_call: TRBJ1-4; v_call: TRBV24-1; d_call: NA; clone_size: NA; cdr3_nt: TGTGCCACCAGTGACCCAGGGGCAAGTAATGAAAAACTGTTTTTT; cdr3_aa: CATSDPGASNEKLFF
j_call: TRBJ2-7; v_call: TRBV24-1; d_call: TRBD1; clone_size: NA; cdr3_nt: TGTGCCACCAGTGAATCCCGGACAGGGCGTTACGAGCAGTACTTC; cdr3_aa: CATSESRTGRYEQYF
j_call: TRBJ1-4; v_call: TRBV6-1; d_call: NA; clone_size: NA; cdr3_nt: TGTGCCAGCAGTGAAGCGGGAGGACTTCAGGAAAAACTGTTTTTT; cdr3_aa: CASSEAGGLQEKLFF
j_call: TRBJ1-6; v_call: TRBV9; d_call: TRBD1; clone_size: NA; cdr3_nt: TGTGCCAGCAGCGTTGCCCAGGGGGTTGATTCACCCCTCCACTTT; cdr3_aa: CASSVAQGVDSPLHF
j_call: TRBJ2-7; v_call: TRBV2; d_call: TRBD2; clone_size: NA; cdr3_nt: TGTGCCAGCAGTGCGCTAGCGGGGGCCCCCCAGTACTTC; cdr3_aa: CASSALAGAPQYF
j_call: TRBJ1-4; v_call: TRBV4-1; d_call: NA; clone_size: NA; cdr3_nt: TGCGCCAGCAGCCAAGAACTCCCCAGTCGGGTTCAGAAACTGTTTTTT; cdr3_aa: CASSQELPSRVQKLFF
j_call: TRBJ2-3; v_call: TRBV5-4; d_call: TRBD2; clone_size: NA; cdr3_nt: TGTGCCAGCAGCAAGGGGACTAGCGGTCCGGGAGATACGCAGTATTTT; cdr3_aa: CASSKGTSGPGDTQYF
j_call: TRBJ1-3; v_call: TRBV4-1; d_call: TRBD1; clone_size: few; cdr3_nt: TGCGCCAGCAGCCAAGAATGGGACAGCTCTGGAAACACCATATATTTT; cdr3_aa: CASSQEWDSSGNTIYF
j_call: TRBJ1-5; v_call: TRBV7-8; d_call: TRBD1; clone_size: NA; cdr3_nt: TGTGCCAGCAGCCCCAGGTCGGAGACAGGGGTTAGCAATCAGCCCCAGCATTTT; cdr3_aa: CASSPRSETGVSNQPQHF
j_call: TRBJ2-2; v_call: TRBV18; d_call: NA; clone_size: NA; cdr3_nt: TGTGCCAGCTCACCTATGCGACAGCAGAACACCGGGGAGCTGTTTTTT; cdr3_aa: CASSPMRQQNTGELFF
j_call: TRBJ2-7; v_call: TRBV16; d_call: TRBD1; clone_size: NA; cdr3_nt: TGTGCCAGCAGCCCTGCCGGGACAGGGGGCCACGAGCAGTACTTC; cdr3_aa: CASSPAGTGGHEQYF
j_call: TRBJ1-2; v_call: TRBV19; d_call: NA; clone_size: NA; cdr3_nt: TGTGCCAGTAGGTTGACTGCTGCTTTCAACTATGGCTACACCTTC; cdr3_aa: CASRLTAAFNYGYTF
j_call: TRBJ1-1; v_call: TRBV29-1; d_call: TRBD1; clone_size: NA; cdr3_nt: TGCAGCGTAGACAGGGGGCGAGTCCGTGAAGCTTTCTTT; cdr3_aa: CSVDRGRVREAFF
j_call: TRBJ1-5; v_call: TRBV30; d_call: TRBD1; clone_size: few; cdr3_nt: TGTGCCTGGAGTGTACCCGGGACAGGGCCAGTTCAGCCCCAGCATTTT; cdr3_aa: CAWSVPGTGPVQPQHF
j_call: TRBJ2-1; v_call: TRBV2; d_call: TRBD1; clone_size: few; cdr3_nt: TGTGCCAGCAGTGATTTGAGGGGGCTGAGCAATGAGCAGTTCTTC; cdr3_aa: CASSDLRGLSNEQFF
j_call: TRBJ2-2; v_call: TRBV4-1; d_call: TRBD1; clone_size: NA; cdr3_nt: TGCGCCAGCAGCCCGGGACAGGCGAACACCGGGGAGCTGTTTTTT; cdr3_aa: CASSPGQANTGELFF
j_call: TRBJ2-2; v_call: TRBV6-5; d_call: NA; clone_size: NA; cdr3_nt: TGTGCCAGCAGTTACGGTGGAGGAACCGGGGAGCTGTTTTTT; cdr3_aa: CASSYGGGTGELFF
j_call: TRBJ1-2; v_call: TRBV28; d_call: NA; clone_size: NA; cdr3_nt: TGTGCCAGCAGTTCCGGAGGGTTCAGCTATGGCTACACCTTC; cdr3_aa: CASSSGGFSYGYTF
j_call: TRBJ2-7; v_call: TRBV27; d_call: TRBD1; clone_size: NA; cdr3_nt: TGTGCCAGCTCCGGGACAGGGTTCGAGCAGTACTTC; cdr3_aa: CASSGTGFEQYF
j_call: TRBJ1-1; v_call: TRBV7-8; d_call: NA; clone_size: few; cdr3_nt: TGTGCCAGCAGCATTAGACCGGGACAGAACACTGAAGCTTTCTTT; cdr3_aa: CASSIRPGQNTEAFF
j_call: TRBJ1-6; v_call: TRBV10-2; d_call: NA; clone_size: NA; cdr3_nt: TGCGCCAGCAGAAGGACAGTGGATTCACCCCTCCACTTT; cdr3_aa: CASRRTVDSPLHF
j_call: TRBJ1-6; v_call: TRBV10-2; d_call: TRBD1; clone_size: NA; cdr3_nt: TGCGCCAGCAGTGAGTGGCAGGGGGTAGGGCCCCTCCACTTT; cdr3_aa: CASSEWQGVGPLHF
j_call: TRBJ1-3; v_call: TRBV12-5; d_call: NA; clone_size: NA; cdr3_nt: TGTGCTGCTAGCGAAGGGGTTTCGGGAAACACCATATATTTT; cdr3_aa: CAASEGVSGNTIYF
j_call: TRBJ1-5; v_call: TRBV12-3/TRBV12-4; d_call: NA; clone_size: NA; cdr3_nt: TGTGCCAGCAGTTCGGGTTACAATCAGCCCCAGCATTTT; cdr3_aa: CASSSGYNQPQHF
j_call: TRBJ2-7; v_call: TRBV7-9; d_call: NA; clone_size: once; cdr3_nt: TGTGCCAGCAGCCTGGGGCAAGGACGGTCCTACGAGCAGTACTTC; cdr3_aa: CASSLGQGRSYEQYF
j_call: TRBJ2-2; v_call: TRBV5-1; d_call: NA; clone_size: few; cdr3_nt: TGCGCCAGCAGCTTCGGACTAACATTAACCGGGGAGCTGTTTTTT; cdr3_aa: CASSFGLTLTGELFF